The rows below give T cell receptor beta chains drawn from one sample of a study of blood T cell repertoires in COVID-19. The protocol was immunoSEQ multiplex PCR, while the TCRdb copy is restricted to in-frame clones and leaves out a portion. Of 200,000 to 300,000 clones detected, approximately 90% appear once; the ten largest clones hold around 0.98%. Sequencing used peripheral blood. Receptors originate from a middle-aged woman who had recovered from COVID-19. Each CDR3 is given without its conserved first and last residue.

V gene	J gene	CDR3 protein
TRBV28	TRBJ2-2	ASSPPGSPTAGELF
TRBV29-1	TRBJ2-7	SVVWAQYEQY
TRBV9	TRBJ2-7	ASSATTTPMGEQY
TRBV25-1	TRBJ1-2	ASSVTGTVVGYT
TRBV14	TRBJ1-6	ASSQGGGWNSPLH
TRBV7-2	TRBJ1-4	ASSPRTGPTNEKLF
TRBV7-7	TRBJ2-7	ASSPTGVRGEQY
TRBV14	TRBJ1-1	ASSPRAGGDTEAF
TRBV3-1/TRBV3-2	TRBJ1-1	ASSHGRGWDKEAF
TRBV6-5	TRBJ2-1	ASSYGAGVGNEQF
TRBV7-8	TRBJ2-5	ASSPGQRETQY